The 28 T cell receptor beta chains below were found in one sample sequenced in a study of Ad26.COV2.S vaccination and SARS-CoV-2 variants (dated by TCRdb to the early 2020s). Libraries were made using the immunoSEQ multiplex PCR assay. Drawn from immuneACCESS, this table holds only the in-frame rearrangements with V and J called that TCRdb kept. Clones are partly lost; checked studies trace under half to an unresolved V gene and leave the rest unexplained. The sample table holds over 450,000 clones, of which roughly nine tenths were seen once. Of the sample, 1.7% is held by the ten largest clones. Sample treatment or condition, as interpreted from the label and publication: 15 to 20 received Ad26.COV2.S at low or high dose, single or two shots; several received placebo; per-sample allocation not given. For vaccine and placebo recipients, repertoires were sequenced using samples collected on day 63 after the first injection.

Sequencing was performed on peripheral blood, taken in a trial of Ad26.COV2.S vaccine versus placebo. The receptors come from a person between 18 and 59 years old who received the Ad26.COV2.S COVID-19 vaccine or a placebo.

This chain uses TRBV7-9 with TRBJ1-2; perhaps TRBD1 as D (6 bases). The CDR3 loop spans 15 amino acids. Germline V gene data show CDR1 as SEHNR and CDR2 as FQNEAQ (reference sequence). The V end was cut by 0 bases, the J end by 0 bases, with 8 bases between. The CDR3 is CASSLAGAANYGYTF. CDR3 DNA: TGTGCCAGCAGCTTAGCGGGGGCGGCTAACTATGGCTACACCTTC.

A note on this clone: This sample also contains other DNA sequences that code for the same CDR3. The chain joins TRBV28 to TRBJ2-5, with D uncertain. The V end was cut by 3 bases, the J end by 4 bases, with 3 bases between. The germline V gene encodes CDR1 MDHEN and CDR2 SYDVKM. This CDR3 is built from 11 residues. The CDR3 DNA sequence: TGTGCCAGCAGTTTCTCAGAGACCCAGTACTTC. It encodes CASSFSETQYF.

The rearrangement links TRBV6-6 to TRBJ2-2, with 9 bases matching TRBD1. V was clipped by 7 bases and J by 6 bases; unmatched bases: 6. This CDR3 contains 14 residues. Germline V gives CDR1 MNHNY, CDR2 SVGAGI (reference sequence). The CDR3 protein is CASTRDRVPGELFF. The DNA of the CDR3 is TGTGCCAGCACCCGGGACAGGGTCCCCGGGGAGCTGTTTTTT.

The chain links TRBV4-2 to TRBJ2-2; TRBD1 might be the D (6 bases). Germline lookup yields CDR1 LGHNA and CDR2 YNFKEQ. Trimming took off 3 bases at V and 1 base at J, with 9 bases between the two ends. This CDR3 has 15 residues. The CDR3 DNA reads TGTGCCAGCAGCCACGGACAGTTGAACACCGGGGAGCTGTTTTTT. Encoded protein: CASSHGQLNTGELFF.

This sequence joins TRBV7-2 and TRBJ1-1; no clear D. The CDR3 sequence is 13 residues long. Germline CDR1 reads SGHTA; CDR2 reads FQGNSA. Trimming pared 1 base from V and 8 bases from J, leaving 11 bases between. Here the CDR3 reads CASSLVVRAEAFF. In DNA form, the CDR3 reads TGTGCCAGCAGCTTAGTGGTAAGGGCCGAAGCTTTCTTT. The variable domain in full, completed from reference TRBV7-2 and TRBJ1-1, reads GAGVSQSPSNKVTEKGKDVELRCDPISGHTALYWYRQSLGQGLEFLIYFQGNSAPDKSGLPSDRFSAERTGGSVSTLTIQRTQQEDSAVYLCASSLVVRAEAFFGQGTRLTVV.

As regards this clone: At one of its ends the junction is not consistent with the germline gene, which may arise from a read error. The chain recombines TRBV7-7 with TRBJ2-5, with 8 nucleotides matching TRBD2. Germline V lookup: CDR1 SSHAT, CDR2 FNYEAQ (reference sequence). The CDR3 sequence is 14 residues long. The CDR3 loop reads CASSHSGRGETQYF. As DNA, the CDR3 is TGTGCTAGCAGCCACAGCGGGAGAGGGGAGACCCAGTACTTC. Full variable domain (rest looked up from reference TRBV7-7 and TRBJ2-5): GAGVSQSPRYKVTKRGQDVTLRCDPISSHATLYWYQQALGQGPEFLTYFNYEAQPDKSGLPSDRFSAERPEGSISTLTIQRTEQRDSAMYRCASSHSGRGETQYFGPGTRLLVL.

The DNA for the CDR3 is TGTGCCAGCAGCTCAAATGAAAGGGCTTCTTATGGCTACACCTTC. Protein product: CASSSNERASYGYTF. The V call is TRBV5-6, the J call TRBJ1-2; no firm D call. Germline CDR1 and CDR2: SGHDT and YYEEEE. V was trimmed by 3 bases and J by 5 bases, leaving 17 bases between them. The CDR3 contains 15 residues. Together with reference TRBV5-6 and TRBJ1-2, the CDR3 gives the full variable domain: DAGVTQSPTHLIKTRGQQVTLRCSPKSGHDTVSWYQQALGQGPQFIFQYYEEEERQRGNFPDRFSGHQFPNYSSELNVNALLLGDSALYLCASSSNERASYGYTFGSGTRLTVV.

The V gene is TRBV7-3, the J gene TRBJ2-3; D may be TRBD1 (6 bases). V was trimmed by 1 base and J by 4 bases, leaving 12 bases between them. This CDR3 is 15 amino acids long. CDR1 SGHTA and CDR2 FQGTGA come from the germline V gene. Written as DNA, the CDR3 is TGTGCCAGCAGCTTAATGGGGGCAAAGTCAGATACGCAGTATTTT. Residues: CASSLMGAKSDTQYF. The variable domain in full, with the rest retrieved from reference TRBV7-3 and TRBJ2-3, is GAGVSQTPSNKVTEKGKYVELRCDPISGHTALYWYRQSLGQGPEFLIYFQGTGAADDSGLPNDRFFAVRPEGSVSTLKIQRTERGDSAVYLCASSLMGAKSDTQYFGPGTRLTVL.

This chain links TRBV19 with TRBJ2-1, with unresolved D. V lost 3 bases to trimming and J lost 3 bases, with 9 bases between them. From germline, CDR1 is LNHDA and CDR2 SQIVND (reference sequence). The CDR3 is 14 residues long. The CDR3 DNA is TGTGCCAGTAGTATGGGCAGCAACTACAATGAGCAGTTCTTC. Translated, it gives CASSMGSNYNEQFF.

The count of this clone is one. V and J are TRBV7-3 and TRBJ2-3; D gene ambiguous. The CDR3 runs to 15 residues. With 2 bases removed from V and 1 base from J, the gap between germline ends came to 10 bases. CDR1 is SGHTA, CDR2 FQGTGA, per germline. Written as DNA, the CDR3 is TGTGCCAGCAGCTTAGCTGGAGCAGGCACAGATACGCAGTATTTT. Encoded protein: CASSLAGAGTDTQYF.

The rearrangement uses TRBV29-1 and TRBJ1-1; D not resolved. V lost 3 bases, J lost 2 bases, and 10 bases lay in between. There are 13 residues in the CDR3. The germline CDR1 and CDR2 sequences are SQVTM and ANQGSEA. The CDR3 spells CSVDLRANTEAFF. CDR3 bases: TGCAGCGTTGATCTGAGGGCTAACACTGAAGCTTTCTTT.

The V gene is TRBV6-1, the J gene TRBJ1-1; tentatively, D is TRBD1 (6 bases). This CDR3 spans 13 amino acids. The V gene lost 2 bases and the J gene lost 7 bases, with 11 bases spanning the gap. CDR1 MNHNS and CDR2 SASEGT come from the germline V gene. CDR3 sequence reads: CASSERGTVEAFF. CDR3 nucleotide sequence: TGTGCCAGCAGTGAAAGGGGGACGGTTGAAGCTTTCTTT.

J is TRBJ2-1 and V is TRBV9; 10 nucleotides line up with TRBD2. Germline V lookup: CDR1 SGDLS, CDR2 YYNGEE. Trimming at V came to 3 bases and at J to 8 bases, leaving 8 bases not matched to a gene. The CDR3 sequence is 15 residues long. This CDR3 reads CASSAASGSIHEQFF. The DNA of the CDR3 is TGTGCCAGCAGCGCCGCTAGCGGGAGTATCCATGAGCAGTTCTTC.

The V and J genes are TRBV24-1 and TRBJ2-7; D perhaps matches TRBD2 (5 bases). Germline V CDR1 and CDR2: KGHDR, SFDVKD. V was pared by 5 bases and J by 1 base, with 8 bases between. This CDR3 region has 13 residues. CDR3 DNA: TGTGCCACCAGTGTTGAGGGTTCCTACGAGCAGTACTTC. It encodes CATSVEGSYEQYF.

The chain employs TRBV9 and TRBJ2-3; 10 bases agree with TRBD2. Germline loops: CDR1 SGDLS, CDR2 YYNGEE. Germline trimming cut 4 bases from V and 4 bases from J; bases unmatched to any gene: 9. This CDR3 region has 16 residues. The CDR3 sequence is CASSPSSGGLADTQYF. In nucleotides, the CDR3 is TGTGCCAGCAGCCCATCTAGCGGGGGACTCGCAGATACGCAGTATTTT.

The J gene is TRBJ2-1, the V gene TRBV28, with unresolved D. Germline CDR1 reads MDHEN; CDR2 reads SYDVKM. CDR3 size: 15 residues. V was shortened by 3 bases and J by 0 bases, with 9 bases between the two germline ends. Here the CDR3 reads CASSLGGSSYNEQFF. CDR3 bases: TGTGCCAGCAGTTTGGGCGGAAGCTCCTACAATGAGCAGTTCTTC.

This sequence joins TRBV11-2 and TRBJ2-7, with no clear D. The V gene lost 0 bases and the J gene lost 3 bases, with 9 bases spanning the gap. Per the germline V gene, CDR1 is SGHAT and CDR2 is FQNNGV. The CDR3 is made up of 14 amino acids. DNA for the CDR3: TGTGCCAGCAGCTTAGATCTTACCCACTACGAGCAGTACTTC. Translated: CASSLDLTHYEQYF.

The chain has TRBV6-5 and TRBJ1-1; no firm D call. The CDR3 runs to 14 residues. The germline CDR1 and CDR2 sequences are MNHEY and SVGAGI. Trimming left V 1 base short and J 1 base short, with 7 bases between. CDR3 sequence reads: CASSYFSGNTEAFF. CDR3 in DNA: TGTGCCAGCAGTTACTTTTCAGGGAACACTGAAGCTTTCTTT.

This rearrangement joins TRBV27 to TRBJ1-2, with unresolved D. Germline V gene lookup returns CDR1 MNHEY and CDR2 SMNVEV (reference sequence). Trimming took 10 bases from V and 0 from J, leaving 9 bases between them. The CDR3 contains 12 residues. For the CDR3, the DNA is TGTGCCATCGGGAGCCCTAACTATGGCTACACCTTC. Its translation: CAIGSPNYGYTF.

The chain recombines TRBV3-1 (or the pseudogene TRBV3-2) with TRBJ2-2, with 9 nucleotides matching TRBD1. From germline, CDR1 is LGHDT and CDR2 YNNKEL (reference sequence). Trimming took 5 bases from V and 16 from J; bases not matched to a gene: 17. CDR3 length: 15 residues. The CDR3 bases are TGTGCCAGCAGCTCCGGGACAGGGAACACCGGGGAGTCGTTTTTT. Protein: CASSSGTGNTGESFF.

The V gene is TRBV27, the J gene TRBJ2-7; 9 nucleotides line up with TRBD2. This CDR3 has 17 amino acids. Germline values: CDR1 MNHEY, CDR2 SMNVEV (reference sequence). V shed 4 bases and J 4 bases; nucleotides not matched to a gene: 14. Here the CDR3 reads CASSSPGAGTSQYEQYF. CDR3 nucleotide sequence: TGTGCCAGCAGTTCCCCAGGGGCCGGGACTAGCCAATACGAGCAGTACTTC.

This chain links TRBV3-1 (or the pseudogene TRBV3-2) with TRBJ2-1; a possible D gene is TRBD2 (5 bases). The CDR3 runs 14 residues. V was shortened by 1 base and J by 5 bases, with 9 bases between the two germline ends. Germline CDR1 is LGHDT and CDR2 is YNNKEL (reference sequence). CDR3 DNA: TGTGCCAGCAGCCAAGGGAGGAGGAACAATGAGCAGTTCTTC. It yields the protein CASSQGRRNNEQFF.

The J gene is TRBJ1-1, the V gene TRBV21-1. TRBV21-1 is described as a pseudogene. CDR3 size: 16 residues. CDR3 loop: CASSKASDSYYTEAFF. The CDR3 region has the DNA TGTGCCAGCAGCAAAGCTAGCGACAGCTACTACACTGAAGCTTTCTTT.

The CDR3 here is CASSQESVTRGKLFF. As DNA, the CDR3 is TGTGCCAGCAGCCAAGAATCAGTTACACGGGGAAAACTGTTTTTT. This chain uses TRBV4-2 with TRBJ1-4; no clear D gene. This CDR3 region has 15 residues. Germline CDR1 and CDR2: LGHNA and YNFKEQ. V lost 0 bases and J 10 bases, leaving 15 bases between the germline ends.

The CDR3 sequence is CATRWASGRSNEQFF. The CDR3 region has the DNA TGTGCAACTCGTTGGGCTAGCGGGAGATCCAATGAGCAGTTCTTC. The V and J genes are TRBV27 and TRBJ2-1; TRBD2 agrees at 10 bases. The length of the CDR3 is 15 residues. Germline V CDR1 and CDR2: MNHEY, SMNVEV (reference sequence).

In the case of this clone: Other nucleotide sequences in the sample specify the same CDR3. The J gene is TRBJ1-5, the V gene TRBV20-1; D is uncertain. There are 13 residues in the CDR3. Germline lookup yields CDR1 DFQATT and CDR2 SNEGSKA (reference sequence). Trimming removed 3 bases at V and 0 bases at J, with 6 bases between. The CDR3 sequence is CSASRDSNQPQHF. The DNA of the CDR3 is TGCAGTGCTAGTAGGGATAGCAATCAGCCCCAGCATTTT.

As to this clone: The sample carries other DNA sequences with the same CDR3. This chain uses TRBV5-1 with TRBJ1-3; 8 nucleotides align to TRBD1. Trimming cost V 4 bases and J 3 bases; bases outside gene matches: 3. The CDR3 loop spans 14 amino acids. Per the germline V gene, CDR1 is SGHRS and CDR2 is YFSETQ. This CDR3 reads CASSRTGSGNTIYF. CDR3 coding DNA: TGCGCCAGCAGCCGGACAGGGAGTGGAAACACCATATATTTT.

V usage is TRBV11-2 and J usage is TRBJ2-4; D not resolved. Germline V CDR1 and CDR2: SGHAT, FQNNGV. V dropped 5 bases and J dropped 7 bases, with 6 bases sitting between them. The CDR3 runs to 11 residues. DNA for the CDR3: TGTGCCAGCAGCACTGGGAACATTCAGTACTTC. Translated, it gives CASSTGNIQYF.